The 17 T cell receptor beta chains listed next were all sequenced from one sample in a study of CD8+ T cells in alopecia areata. Investigators isolated RNA and reverse transcribed it into cDNA to act as the sequencing template. Libraries were prepared by immunoSEQ multiplex PCR; TCRdb keeps only in-frame clonotypes and omits some of them. The sample consists of under 35,000 clones, 65% to 80% of them appearing once. The sample was NKG2D-low CD8+ T cells sorted from blood. All receptors come from a human donor with alopecia areata.

The genes are TRBV29-1 and TRBJ2-1; the D is unclear. This CDR3 comprises 13 residues. CDR1 and CDR2 from the germline V gene are SQVTM and ANQGSEA. Trimming took off 5 bases at V and 5 bases at J, with 13 bases between the two ends. The CDR3 protein is CSVTWLGNNEQFF. As DNA, the CDR3 is TGCAGCGTTACCTGGCTTGGAAACAATGAGCAGTTCTTC.

The V and J genes are TRBV25-1 and TRBJ2-3; D possibly matches TRBD1 or TRBD2 (5 bases each). This CDR3 region has 13 residues. CDR1 is MGHDK, CDR2 SYGVNS, per germline. Deletions cut 10 bases from V and 5 bases from J, with 16 bases between. CDR3: CATRGRGKDTQYF. The CDR3 DNA reads TGTGCCACTCGGGGCCGGGGTAAAGATACGCAGTATTTT.

The V gene is TRBV29-1, the J gene TRBJ1-2, with D possibly being TRBD1 (5 bases). This CDR3 comprises 14 residues. CDR1 SQVTM and CDR2 ANQGSEA come from the germline V gene. V was cut by 5 bases and J by 1 base, with 14 bases left in between. The DNA of the CDR3 is TGCAGCGTTCGGACACCTGAACGTAACTATGGCTACACCTTC. This translates into CSVRTPERNYGYTF.

J is TRBJ2-7 and V is TRBV7-9; TRBD2 matches at 7 bases. The CDR3 runs to 15 residues. With 3 bases clipped from V and 1 base from J, the junction kept 6 bases outside the gene matches. Per germline, CDR1 SEHNR and CDR2 FQNEAQ (reference sequence). CDR3 DNA: TGTGCCAGCAGCTTCACTCTAGCGGAGTCCTACGAGCAGTACTTC. It specifies CASSFTLAESYEQYF.

This chain uses TRBV4-1 with TRBJ1-3; 8 nucleotides align to TRBD1. CDR1 is MGHRA and CDR2 is YSYEKL in the germline V gene. Trimming cost V 4 bases and J 3 bases; bases outside gene matches: 11. This CDR3 region has 17 residues. The CDR3 sequence is CASSPTGTGGFGNTIYF. DNA for the CDR3: TGCGCCAGCAGCCCTACCGGGACAGGCGGATTTGGAAACACCATATATTTT.

The V and J genes are TRBV29-1 and TRBJ1-2; D is perhaps TRBD1 (5 bases). Per the germline V gene, CDR1 is SQVTM and CDR2 is ANQGSEA. V was shortened by 0 bases and J by 0 bases, with 14 bases between the two germline ends. The CDR3 loop spans 16 amino acids. CDR3 nucleotide sequence: TGCAGCGTTGAAGATGGCGCGGGACGGGCTAACTATGGCTACACCTTC. The encoded protein is CSVEDGAGRANYGYTF.

V gene TRBV7-9 combines with J gene TRBJ1-2; TRBD1 might be the D (6 bases). The CDR3 runs 13 residues. Germline CDR1 and CDR2: SEHNR and FQNEAQ (reference sequence). Trimming left V 3 bases short and J 4 bases short, with 9 bases between. The CDR3 DNA reads as TGTGCCAGCAGCTTCGGACAGACCTATGGCTACACCTTC. This sequence encodes CASSFGQTYGYTF.

J is TRBJ1-1 and V is TRBV5-6; D remains ambiguous. CDR1 SGHDT and CDR2 YYEEEE come from the germline V gene. The germline V and J ends were trimmed by 2 bases and 1 base, with 9 bases remaining between them. This CDR3 comprises 14 residues. CDR3 bases: TGTGCCAGCAGCTTCTTCAGCAGGAACACTGAAGCTTTCTTT. It yields the protein CASSFFSRNTEAFF. Filled out from reference TRBV5-6 and TRBJ1-1, the complete variable domain reads DAGVTQSPTHLIKTRGQQVTLRCSPKSGHDTVSWYQQALGQGPQFIFQYYEEEERQRGNFPDRFSGHQFPNYSSELNVNALLLGDSALYLCASSFFSRNTEAFFGQGTRLTVV.

V usage is TRBV27 and J usage is TRBJ2-1; 8 positions match TRBD1. Per the germline V gene, CDR1 is MNHEY and CDR2 is SMNVEV (reference sequence). The CDR3 covers 13 residues. V was clipped by 7 bases and J by 5 bases; unmatched bases: 4. CDR3 DNA sequence: TGTGCCAGCACCGGACAGGGAAACAATGAGCAGTTCTTC. This encodes CASTGQGNNEQFF.

As DNA, the CDR3 is TGTGCCAGCAGTGACAGAGCGGGTCACACAGATACGCAGTATTTT. Amino acid sequence: CASSDRAGHTDTQYF. The chain combines TRBV6-4 with TRBJ2-3; perhaps TRBD2 as D (6 bases). The germline V gene has CDR1 MRHNA and CDR2 SNTAGT. The length of the CDR3 is 15 residues. Trimming pared 2 bases from V and 2 bases from J, leaving 11 bases between.

The CDR3 DNA is TGTGCCAGCAGCACATCACAGGGTACGGGGGGAGCTCTTCGATGGCAGTACTTC. Protein: CASSTSQGTGGALRWQYF. V and J are TRBV7-9 and TRBJ2-7; perhaps TRBD2 as D (7 bases). CDR3 length: 18 amino acids. Germline CDR1 is SEHNR and CDR2 is FQNEAQ (reference sequence). V lost 5 bases and J lost 9, with 32 bases in between.

The genes are TRBV7-6 and TRBJ2-5, with D unclear. Looked up from germline, CDR1 is SGHVS and CDR2 is FNYEAQ. The CDR3 spans 15 residues. Between the trimmed V and J ends, which lost 3 bases and 2 bases, there was a span of 13 bases. The chain's CDR3 is CASSFLAGRQETQYF. The CDR3, as DNA: TGTGCCAGCAGCTTCCTGGCCGGAAGGCAAGAGACCCAGTACTTC. The entire variable domain, with the rest obtained from reference TRBV7-6 and TRBJ2-5, is as follows: GAGVSQSPRYKVTKRGQDVALRCDPISGHVSLYWYRQALGQGPEFLTYFNYEAQQDKSGLPNDRFSAERPEGSISTLTIQRTEQRDSAMYRCASSFLAGRQETQYFGPGTRLLVL.

The chain has TRBV27 and TRBJ2-5, with D hard to call. With 3 bases removed from V and 1 base from J, the gap between germline ends came to 6 bases. Per the germline V gene, CDR1 is MNHEY and CDR2 is SMNVEV (reference sequence). The CDR3 covers 13 residues. CDR3 in amino acids: CASSFSVQETQYF. The CDR3 DNA reads as TGTGCCAGCAGTTTTTCTGTCCAAGAGACCCAGTACTTC.

The CDR3 region has the DNA TGTGCCACCTGTGAGCCTTTTAGCTCCTACAATGAGCAGTTCTTC. Its translation: CATCEPFSSYNEQFF. The chain carries TRBV15 and TRBJ2-1, with D uncertain. CDR3 size: 15 residues. The V gene lost 8 bases and the J gene lost 0 bases, with 14 bases spanning the gap. Germline V gene sequence: CDR1 LNHNV, CDR2 YYDKDF (reference sequence).

DNA of the CDR3: TGCAGCGTCGAACACAGAAGTACAGATACGCAGTATTTT. Translated, it gives CSVEHRSTDTQYF. The V and J genes are TRBV29-1 and TRBJ2-3; D not certain. Between the trimmed V and J ends, which lost 6 bases and 3 bases, there was a span of 13 bases. The length of the CDR3 is 13 residues. Germline loops: CDR1 SQVTM, CDR2 ANQGSEA.

This clone was counted once. The chain uses TRBV5-1 and TRBJ2-5; TRBD2 aligns across 8 bases. The CDR3 is made up of 15 amino acids. V was clipped by 2 bases and J by 3 bases; unmatched bases: 6. Germline V lookup: CDR1 SGHRS, CDR2 YFSETQ. The CDR3 DNA reads as TGCGCCAGCAGCTTCGGGACTAGGGGAGAAGAGACCCAGTACTTC. Protein: CASSFGTRGEETQYF.

In this sample, this clone turned up once. V usage is TRBV7-3 and J usage is TRBJ1-2; D perhaps matches TRBD1 (5 bases). The germline gives CDR1 SGHTA, CDR2 FQGTGA. The CDR3 is made up of 14 amino acids. V was shortened by 4 bases and J by 2 bases, with 11 bases between the two germline ends. The CDR3 protein is CASSSSDRNYGYTF. DNA for the CDR3: TGTGCCAGCAGCTCCAGTGACAGAAACTATGGCTACACCTTC.